The rows below give T cell receptor beta chains drawn from one sample of a study of CD8 T cells in Susac syndrome. In TCRdb, the immunoSEQ multiplex PCR reads were re-called with MiXCR into one record per CDR3 protein. The table has about 80,000 distinct CDR3 sequences, about 93% seen once. Sequencing input: CD8+ T cells from PBMCs. The receptors stem from a human donor in good health. The CDR3 runs from the conserved cysteine through the conserved F or W. The D gene is left open where the match is weak.

V,D,CDR3
TRBV4-1,-,CASSPLQDFGSPLHF
TRBV19,TRBD1,CASGPGTVLYEQYF
TRBV7-9,-,CASSLSTGDLDTQYF
TRBV14,-,CASSPGRAYGELFF
TRBV18,-,CASSGSGPSAEQYF
TRBV9,-,CASSVGGGYSYEQYF
TRBV5-4,-,CASSRGFESPLHF
TRBV25-1,-,CASSEWEWSDGYTF
TRBV20-1,-,CSARDLQGQLSSYNEQFF
TRBV5-1,TRBD1,CASTDLGTGLQETQYF
TRBV6-1,-,CASSEALRVFF
TRBV9,TRBD1,CASSSGGRTGGESFF
TRBV5-4,-,CASSFYLYIGRADSPLHF
TRBV20-1,-,CSVEEGYEQYF
TRBV6-1,-,CASSQDSYGYTF
TRBV7-9,-,CASLGQVTDTQYF
TRBV20-1,TRBD2,CSARGLAFTDTQYF
TRBV5-6,-,CASSLAARNTEAFF
TRBV9,TRBD1,CASSPPGQGADYGYTF
TRBV20-1,TRBD2,CSARDGGRGPANEQFF
TRBV7-8,-,CASSLAGENTEAFF
TRBV7-9,-,CASSLNIGIGANVLTF
TRBV7-9,-,CASSPPSYNSPLHF
TRBV7-9,-,CASSSDYSEQFF
TRBV4-3,TRBD1,CASSQDKGTGAYEQYF
TRBV4-3,TRBD1,CASSQAGQAYEQYF
TRBV7-8,TRBD1,CASSPQGRQGSDTQYF
TRBV7-2,-,CASSLGPYRENEQYF
TRBV3-1,-,CASSSRPGDEQYF
TRBV7-8,TRBD1,CASSPLGGGTAEKLFF
TRBV6-2/TRBV6-3,-,CASREYLDGYTF
TRBV7-2,TRBD1,CASSLVWVVRQGANTEAFF
TRBV9,-,CASSVDLTGRYGYTF
TRBV7-9,-,CASSPDSGFANTGELFF
TRBV2,TRBD2,CASPGTSGGIYNEQFF
TRBV7-9,TRBD1,CASKTGPLNTEAFF
TRBV20-1,-,CSARGVQGIQETQYF
TRBV2,-,CASSEAGETEAFF
TRBV15,-,CATSRGEGLDQETQYF
TRBV24-1,TRBD1,CATRDRGSGNTIYF
TRBV7-6,-,CASSLGDFRTDSYEQYF
TRBV4-2,-,CASSQDGDTQYF
TRBV6-2/TRBV6-3,-,CASSYPRETQYF
TRBV19,-,CASCSGPNYGYTF
TRBV29-1,-,CSVESSPLSYNEQFF
TRBV4-1,TRBD2,CASSQDGTSGNEQFF
TRBV4-1,-,CASSQGEDGETQYF
TRBV25-1,-,CASSEAETFF
TRBV6-5,-,CASSWTIFNEQFF
TRBV28,TRBD1,CASSFRTGQVDEQFF
TRBV7-2,-,CASTVGANYGYTF
TRBV4-3,TRBD1,CASSQDRDRGTYEQYF
TRBV5-1,TRBD2,CASSLSRGGGSYNEQFF
TRBV3-1,TRBD1,CASRTTGTGAEELFF
TRBV7-9,-,CASSPDSQPQHF
TRBV7-2,-,CASSYGGQPFF
TRBV4-1,TRBD1,CASSHGGTGGLEEKLFF
TRBV7-9,-,CASSLWDPYEQYF
TRBV6-2/TRBV6-3,TRBD1,CASSLGQGSSGNTIYF